This entry lists 26 T cell receptor beta chains sequenced from one sample in a study of control samples from healthy donors and cancer patients. The repertoire was sequenced with immunoSEQ multiplex PCR; TCRdb's copy has only in-frame clones and lacks some. The sample carries 95,000 to 150,000 clones, more than 75% recorded once. The sequencing sample was made of blood. Every receptor here comes from a man in his fifties or sixties in good health.

The chain uses TRBV2 and TRBJ1-6; 11 nucleotides align to TRBD1. J lost 7 bases, V lost 6 bases, and 2 bases had no gene match. This CDR3 spans 14 amino acids. Germline loops: CDR1 SNHLY, CDR2 FYNNEI. CDR3 bases: TGTGCCAGCAGGGGGACAGGGGGGAATTCACCCCTCCACTTT. Residues: CASRGTGGNSPLHF.

The chain combines TRBV28 with TRBJ1-2, with a tentative D call TRBD1 (5 bases). Per germline, CDR1 MDHEN and CDR2 SYDVKM. The length of the CDR3 is 12 residues. V was clipped by 6 bases and J by 4 bases, with 9 bases between them. This chain's CDR3 is CASSRQIYGYTF. CDR3 in DNA: TGTGCCAGCAGCCGACAGATCTATGGCTACACCTTC.

J is TRBJ2-7 and V is TRBV5-1; a possible D gene is TRBD1 (6 bases). V lost 6 bases, J lost 2 bases, and 15 bases lay in between. This CDR3 is 14 amino acids long. Germline CDR1 is SGHRS and CDR2 is YFSETQ. CDR3 nucleotides: TGCGCCAGCACCTGGGACATTAATGCCTACGAGCAGTACTTC. Its protein product is CASTWDINAYEQYF.

This chain joins TRBV6-5 and TRBJ2-5; D is unclear. Looked up from germline, CDR1 is MNHEY and CDR2 is SVGAGI. CDR3 size: 14 residues. Trimming removed 2 bases at V and 0 bases at J, with 7 bases between. CDR3 in amino acids: CASSYLGNQETQYF. Written as DNA, the CDR3 is TGTGCCAGCAGTTACCTGGGGAACCAAGAGACCCAGTACTTC.

The chain's CDR3 is CASSAGDRVTNEKLFF. The CDR3 DNA reads as TGTGCCAGCAGCGCCGGAGACAGGGTTACTAATGAAAAACTGTTTTTT. The J gene is TRBJ1-4, the V gene TRBV9; 7 bases are a match to TRBD1. The CDR3 runs to 16 residues. Germline V gives CDR1 SGDLS, CDR2 YYNGEE. With V trimmed by 3 bases and J by 2 bases, 7 bases remained unmatched.

This chain joins TRBV5-1 and TRBJ2-3, with 8 nucleotides matching TRBD1. Per germline, CDR1 SGHRS and CDR2 YFSETQ. Germline trimming cut 3 bases from V and 5 bases from J; bases unmatched to any gene: 5. This CDR3 is 14 amino acids long. This CDR3 reads CASSSQGAGDTQYF. Written as DNA, the CDR3 is TGCGCCAGCAGCTCCCAGGGGGCGGGAGATACGCAGTATTTT.

This chain connects TRBV7-9 to TRBJ2-7, with D perhaps TRBD1 (5 bases). The length of the CDR3 is 16 residues. The germline CDR1 and CDR2 sequences are SEHNR and FQNEAQ (reference sequence). With 4 bases removed from V and 1 base from J, the gap between germline ends came to 17 bases. In DNA form, the CDR3 reads TGTGCCAGCAGCTATTCTTGGGGCTCTCTATCCTACGAGCAGTACTTC. Amino acids: CASSYSWGSLSYEQYF.

The chain combines TRBV3-1 (or the pseudogene TRBV3-2) with TRBJ2-7, with D unresolved. Germline CDR1 reads LGHDT; CDR2 reads YNNKEL (reference sequence). The CDR3 is 12 residues long. V was cut by 4 bases and J by 2 bases, with 6 bases left in between. CDR3 sequence reads: CASSRTAYEQYF. The CDR3 bases are TGTGCCAGCAGCCGGACGGCCTACGAGCAGTACTTC.

V gene TRBV12-3 or TRBV12-4 combines with J gene TRBJ1-2; TRBD1 is a possible D gene (5 bases). This CDR3 has 13 amino acids. V was clipped by 3 bases and J by 8 bases, with 13 bases between them. CDR3: CASSFQGLAGYTF. The CDR3 DNA sequence: TGTGCCAGCAGTTTCCAGGGCCTGGCAGGCTACACCTTC.

This chain uses TRBV6-2 or TRBV6-3 with TRBJ2-6; D remains unclear. V was shortened by 6 bases and J by 0 bases, with 9 bases between the two germline ends. The CDR3 runs to 15 residues. Per the germline V gene, CDR1 is MNHEY and CDR2 is SVGEGT. CDR3 bases: TGTGCCAGCAGCAAAATGGTCTCTGGGGCCAACGTCCTGACTTTC. It specifies CASSKMVSGANVLTF.

The J gene is TRBJ1-1, the V gene TRBV12-3 or TRBV12-4; no clear D. The CDR3 extends over 13 amino acids. Between the trimmed V and J ends, which lost 5 bases and 4 bases, there was a span of 11 bases. CDR3 residues: CASSTRRATEAFF. Written as DNA, the CDR3 is TGTGCCAGCAGTACCCGGAGAGCCACTGAAGCTTTCTTT.

The V gene is TRBV18, the J gene TRBJ1-3; no definite D call. This CDR3 region has 14 residues. V dropped 1 base and J dropped 2 bases, with 6 bases sitting between them. Germline assignment: CDR1 KGHSH and CDR2 LQKENI. CDR3 in amino acids: CASSPQGAGNTIYF. CDR3 nucleotides: TGTGCCAGCTCACCACAGGGAGCTGGAAACACCATATATTTT.

This chain links TRBV2 with TRBJ1-2, with D possibly TRBD1 on 5 matching bases. CDR1 and CDR2 from the germline V gene are SNHLY and FYNNEI. The CDR3 runs 15 residues. V was cut by 6 bases and J by 2 bases, with 16 bases left in between. CDR3 residues: CASSGGGVENYGYTF. The CDR3 nucleotides are TGTGCCAGCAGCGGGGGAGGCGTAGAGAACTATGGCTACACCTTC.

The V gene is TRBV12-3 or TRBV12-4, the J gene TRBJ1-2; no firm D call. The V gene lost 7 bases and the J gene lost 4 bases, with 10 bases spanning the gap. The CDR3 is 12 amino acids. DNA of the CDR3: TGTGCCAGCAACCACCCTGCCTATGGCTACACCTTC. Encoded protein: CASNHPAYGYTF.

Only a few counts were recorded for this clone. This chain uses TRBV11-2 with TRBJ2-2, with D unclear. Looked up from germline, CDR1 is SGHAT and CDR2 is FQNNGV. The CDR3 loop spans 16 amino acids. The V end was cut by 4 bases, the J end by 1 base, with 13 bases between. This CDR3 is CASSSELPQNTGELFF. The CDR3 DNA is TGTGCCAGCAGCTCCGAGCTCCCGCAGAACACCGGGGAGCTGTTTTTT. Looking up the rest from reference TRBV11-2 and TRBJ2-2 gives the full variable domain: EAGVAQSPRYKIIEKRQSVAFWCNPISGHATLYWYQQILGQGPKLLIQFQNNGVVDDSQLPKDRFSAERLKGVDSTLKIQPAKLEDSAVYLCASSSELPQNTGELFFGEGSRLTVL.

This chain connects TRBV3-1 (or the pseudogene TRBV3-2) to TRBJ2-1; 9 bases line up with TRBD1. Trimming cost V 4 bases and J 7 bases; bases outside gene matches: 8. This CDR3 has 15 residues. Germline V gives CDR1 LGHDT, CDR2 YNNKEL (reference sequence). The CDR3 DNA follows: TGTGCCAGCAGCCCAGGGACAGGGTATTGGAATGAGCAGTTCTTC. Its translation is CASSPGTGYWNEQFF.

The chain carries TRBV9 and TRBJ1-6; the D gene is possibly TRBD1 (6 bases). Germline lookup yields CDR1 SGDLS and CDR2 YYNGEE. Trimming took 4 bases from V and 9 from J, leaving 14 bases between them. The length of the CDR3 is 14 residues. The CDR3 sequence is CASSTQGLGSPLHF. The CDR3 DNA is TGTGCCAGCAGCACACAGGGTTTAGGTTCACCCCTCCACTTT.

A single count supports this clone. The chain employs TRBV3-1 (or the pseudogene TRBV3-2) and TRBJ2-7, with 9 bases matching TRBD2. The CDR3 sequence is 15 residues long. CDR1 LGHDT and CDR2 YNNKEL come from the germline V gene (reference sequence). Unmatched junction bases numbered 8, after V lost 5 bases and J lost 3 bases. The CDR3 sequence: CASSDPAGGVYEQYF. CDR3 DNA: TGTGCCAGCAGCGATCCGGCGGGGGGGGTCTACGAGCAGTACTTC.

V and J are TRBV29-1 and TRBJ2-7; 8 bases map to TRBD1. V dropped 6 bases and J dropped 0; count of bases not matched to a gene: 7. The CDR3 runs to 14 residues. CDR1 and CDR2 (germline): SQVTM, ANQGSEA. The CDR3 nucleotides read TGCAGCGTCGGACAGGGCCTCTACTCCTACGAGCAGTACTTC. Amino acid sequence: CSVGQGLYSYEQYF.

The V call is TRBV14, the J call TRBJ1-2; D is possibly TRBD1 (5 bases). Looked up from germline, CDR1 is SGHDN and CDR2 is FVKESK. V was pared by 1 base and J by 6 bases, with 12 bases between. The length of the CDR3 is 14 residues. The CDR3 DNA is TGTGCCAGCAGCCAAGGGTCGCAGGGTCATGGCTACACCTTC. It is translated as CASSQGSQGHGYTF.

The count of this clone is one. This sequence joins TRBV29-1 and TRBJ1-5, with TRBD1 identical over 8 bases. Germline V CDR1 and CDR2: SQVTM, ANQGSEA. This CDR3 comprises 13 residues. V trimming: 4 bases; J trimming: 7 bases; junction bases outside the gene matches: 6. The CDR3 DNA reads TGCAGCGTTGCAGGACAGGGAGGACAGCCCCAGCATTTT. Amino acid sequence: CSVAGQGGQPQHF.

The chain uses TRBV6-4 and TRBJ2-2, with TRBD2 identical over 10 bases. Germline V CDR1 and CDR2: MRHNA, SNTAGT. The CDR3 has 15 amino acids. V trimming: 4 bases; J trimming: 5 bases; junction bases outside the gene matches: 4. CDR3 sequence: CASSAGTSATGELFF. The CDR3 DNA is TGTGCCAGCAGTGCCGGGACTAGCGCTACCGGGGAGCTGTTTTTT.

This clone was found a few times. The chain links TRBV7-9 to TRBJ1-3; no firm D call. The ends were cut back, 5 bases at V and 2 bases at J, with 13 bases in the middle. The CDR3 has 15 amino acids. Germline V gene data show CDR1 as SEHNR and CDR2 as FQNEAQ (reference sequence). CDR3 DNA sequence: TGTGCCAGCAGCCCCCTTTACGGGGCTGGAAACACCATATATTTT. It specifies CASSPLYGAGNTIYF.

The table lists this clone with a count of one. The chain couples TRBV14 to TRBJ2-3; 9 bases map to TRBD1. CDR1 and CDR2 (germline): SGHDN, FVKESK. The CDR3 is 16 amino acids. V shed 3 bases and J 1 base; nucleotides not matched to a gene: 5. The DNA for the CDR3 is TGTGCCAGCAGCCAGGGTTGGACAGGGGGCACAGATACGCAGTATTTT. It encodes CASSQGWTGGTDTQYF.

This CDR3 reads CASSLGPGLGETQYF. For the CDR3, the DNA is TGCGCCAGCAGCTTGGGCCCGGGATTAGGGGAGACCCAGTACTTC. This chain joins TRBV5-1 and TRBJ2-5; tentatively, D is TRBD2 (5 bases). V lost 0 bases and J 5 bases, leaving 14 bases between the germline ends. CDR3 length equals 15 residues. CDR1 and CDR2 from the germline V gene are SGHRS and YFSETQ.

The chain links TRBV2 to TRBJ2-7; D unclear. There are 14 residues in the CDR3. Trimming took 3 bases from V and 2 from J, leaving 11 bases between them. Germline CDR1 SNHLY, CDR2 FYNNEI. Written as DNA, the CDR3 is TGTGCCAGCAGTGACTCCGGTAATACCTACGAGCAGTACTTC. Translation gives CASSDSGNTYEQYF.